The 7 T cell receptor beta chains below come from one sample, sequenced in a study of blood T cell repertoires in COVID-19. TCRdb keeps only in-frame clones here, not all; method: immunoSEQ multiplex PCR. The sample includes about 100,000 clones, 70% to 80% of them seen just once. The sequenced material came from peripheral blood. Receptor source: a human donor in a cohort sampled during active COVID-19.

The chain is built from TRBV3-1 (or the pseudogene TRBV3-2) and TRBJ2-5, with 8 bases matching TRBD2. This CDR3 contains 13 residues. The ends lost 2 bases at V and 4 bases at J; junction bases unmatched: 0. Looked up from germline, CDR1 is LGHDT and CDR2 is YNNKEL (reference sequence). In DNA form, the CDR3 reads TGTGCCAGCAGCCAACTAGCGGGAGAGACCCAGTACTTC. Its translation is CASSQLAGETQYF.

This clone showed up just a few times. The J gene is TRBJ2-3, the V gene TRBV18, with D maybe TRBD2 (5 bases). The CDR3 spans 14 residues. Between the trimmed V and J ends, which lost 1 base and 0 bases, there was a span of 5 bases. CDR1 is KGHSH, CDR2 LQKENI, per germline. DNA of the CDR3: TGTGCCAGCTCACCACTAGCGAGCACAGATACGCAGTATTTT. Protein product: CASSPLASTDTQYF.

This sequence joins TRBV3-1 (or the pseudogene TRBV3-2) and TRBJ1-3, with unresolved D. V was cut by 3 bases and J by 5 bases, with 11 bases left in between. Germline CDR1 is LGHDT and CDR2 is YNNKEL (reference sequence). The CDR3 runs 14 residues. The CDR3 is CASSQYGGRNTIYF. CDR3 bases: TGTGCCAGCAGCCAGTATGGTGGGCGAAACACCATATATTTT.

The chain employs TRBV2 and TRBJ2-6; TRBD1 aligns across 7 bases. V lost 8 bases and J lost 11; bases outside the gene matches: 6. CDR3 length: 12 residues. Looked up from germline, CDR1 is SNHLY and CDR2 is FYNNEI. The CDR3 nucleotides read TGTGCCAGCGGACCTACAGGGGACGTCCTGACTTTC. It yields the protein CASGPTGDVLTF.

The genes are TRBV19 and TRBJ2-7; the match to TRBD2 covers 9 bases. The CDR3 length is 15 residues. Germline V gene sequence: CDR1 LNHDA, CDR2 SQIVND (reference sequence). V lost 1 base, J lost 4 bases, and 5 bases stayed unmatched. In nucleotides, the CDR3 is TGTGCCAGTAGTATAGGTCCTAGCGGGGAATACGAGCAGTACTTC. Translating gives CASSIGPSGEYEQYF.

The chain uses TRBV7-9 and TRBJ2-3, with no clear D. The germline V gene encodes CDR1 SEHNR and CDR2 FQNEAQ (reference sequence). Trimming shortened V by 4 bases and J by 1 base, and 6 bases separated the two germline ends. The length of the CDR3 is 13 residues. The CDR3 is CASSSSGTDTQYF. The CDR3 DNA reads as TGTGCCAGCAGCTCCAGTGGCACAGATACGCAGTATTTT.

This clone has just one count. V is TRBV4-2 and J is TRBJ2-3; tentative D call: TRBD1 (6 bases). The CDR3 length is 17 residues. Trimming pared 4 bases from V and 0 bases from J, leaving 17 bases between. CDR1 and CDR2 (germline): LGHNA, YNFKEQ. The CDR3 nucleotides are TGTGCCAGCAGCCCTCGGGGAGTGGACAGCAGCACAGATACGCAGTATTTT. This encodes CASSPRGVDSSTDTQYF.